This T cell receptor (beta chain) was identified during a study of blood T cell repertoires in COVID-19. Study background: Collection of acute and convalescent COVID-19 samples took place in the United States, Italy and Spain.

Per the germline V gene, CDR1 is SNHLY and CDR2 is FYNNEI. Trimming pared 5 bases from V and 3 bases from J, leaving 13 bases between. The CDR3 totals 15 residues. TCRdb's copy holds only in-frame clones and misses some; the assay was immunoSEQ multiplex PCR. The sample lists 200,000 or so clones; about nine tenths were seen once. The sequence was obtained from a woman aged 25 to 45 who had recovered from COVID-19. The genes are TRBV2 and TRBJ2-2; D is ambiguous. The sequenced sample consisted of PBMCs or T cells enriched from blood (not recorded which). CDR3 DNA sequence: TGTGCCAGCAGTCAGGAATTCGGCGACACCGGGGAGCTGTTTTTT. Its translation is CASSQEFGDTGELFF.